The 13 T cell receptor beta chains presented below share a single source sample, sequenced in a study of T cell responses to AZD1222 COVID-19 vaccine. The table came from immunoSEQ multiplex PCR; TCRdb's copy has only in-frame clones and leaves some out. The table lists about 110,000 clones, around 94% of them singletons, with roughly 2% in the top ten. Sequenced material: peripheral blood, taken on day 0 of AZD1222 vaccination. The receptor set was obtained from an adult in good health.

This clone turned up a few times. The chain combines TRBV5-1 with TRBJ2-7; 9 bases map to TRBD2. This CDR3 has 15 amino acids. The ends lost 0 bases at V and 7 bases at J; junction bases unmatched: 8. CDR1 SGHRS and CDR2 YFSETQ come from the germline V gene. CDR3 DNA sequence: TGCGCCAGCAGCTTGGGATCAGCGGGAGGAGGAGAGCAGTACTTC. Protein: CASSLGSAGGGEQYF.

The V gene is TRBV6-5, the J gene TRBJ1-2, with D tentatively TRBD1 (5 bases). V was clipped by 7 bases and J by 4 bases, with 19 bases between them. The CDR3 runs 15 residues. Germline V gene data show CDR1 as MNHEY and CDR2 as SVGAGI. CDR3 sequence: CASTETQTGAYGYTF. The CDR3 nucleotides are TGTGCCAGCACCGAAACACAAACAGGAGCCTATGGCTACACCTTC.

The chain recombines TRBV5-5 with TRBJ1-2, with D maybe TRBD1 (6 bases). V lost 9 bases to trimming and J lost 4 bases, with 13 bases between them. In germline, CDR1 is SGHKS, CDR2 YYEKEE (reference sequence). The CDR3 sequence is 12 residues long. The CDR3 nucleotides are TGTGCCAACGGGGGGGCTTTCTATGGCTACACCTTC. This gives the protein CANGGAFYGYTF.

The chain is built from TRBV7-2 and TRBJ2-1; 9 bases match TRBD2. The germline gives CDR1 SGHTA, CDR2 FQGNSA. J gave up 3 bases and V 5 bases, and 5 bases lay outside the gene matches. This CDR3 is built from 15 residues. The CDR3 bases are TGTGCCAGCAGCGATAGCGGGGGCCTCTACAATGAGCAGTTCTTC. Its protein is CASSDSGGLYNEQFF.

The chain combines TRBV5-1 with TRBJ1-3; weak D call: TRBD1 (5 bases). With 5 bases removed from V and 4 bases from J, the gap between germline ends came to 13 bases. Germline V gives CDR1 SGHRS, CDR2 YFSETQ. This CDR3 contains 14 residues. CDR3 sequence reads: CASRPQGDGNTIYF. In DNA form, the CDR3 reads TGCGCCAGCAGGCCTCAGGGAGACGGAAACACCATATATTTT. The complete variable domain, with remaining parts taken from reference TRBV5-1 and TRBJ1-3, reads KAGVTQTPRYLIKTRGQQVTLSCSPISGHRSVSWYQQTPGQGLQFLFEYFSETQRNKGNFPGRFSGRQFSNSRSEMNVSTLELGDSALYLCASRPQGDGNTIYFGEGSWLTVV.

The chain joins TRBV5-1 to TRBJ1-1, with a weak D call TRBD1 (6 bases). Germline V gene data show CDR1 as SGHRS and CDR2 as YFSETQ. This CDR3 is built from 17 residues. The V end lost 2 bases, the J end lost 4 bases, and 21 bases lay between the germline ends. The CDR3 protein is CASSFSYRVSGPTEAFF. CDR3 sequence (DNA): TGCGCCAGCAGCTTTAGTTACAGGGTATCAGGTCCCACTGAAGCTTTCTTT.

CDR3 region: CASSPRGRLNTGELFF. The CDR3 bases are TGTGCCAGCAGCCCACGGGGTAGGCTGAACACCGGGGAGCTGTTTTTT. The genes are TRBV5-5 and TRBJ2-2; D is possibly TRBD2 (5 bases). Germline V CDR1 and CDR2: SGHKS, YYEKEE (reference sequence). CDR3 length equals 16 residues. V dropped 4 bases and J dropped 1 base, with 14 bases sitting between them.

The chain uses TRBV5-1 and TRBJ1-3, with D hard to call. Trimming removed 3 bases at V and 6 bases at J, with 10 bases between. The CDR3 has 13 residues. Germline CDR1 is SGHRS and CDR2 is YFSETQ. Written as DNA, the CDR3 is TGCGCCAGCAGCTGGAGCTCCTCAAACACCATATATTTT. Its protein is CASSWSSSNTIYF. Using reference TRBV5-1 and TRBJ1-3 for the parts outside the CDR3, the full variable domain is KAGVTQTPRYLIKTRGQQVTLSCSPISGHRSVSWYQQTPGQGLQFLFEYFSETQRNKGNFPGRFSGRQFSNSRSEMNVSTLELGDSALYLCASSWSSSNTIYFGEGSWLTVV.

The chain links TRBV9 to TRBJ2-2; 7 nucleotides match TRBD1. Germline V lookup: CDR1 SGDLS, CDR2 YYNGEE. V was pared by 2 bases and J by 2 bases, with 9 bases of the junction left unmatched. This CDR3 is 17 amino acids long. CDR3 sequence reads: CASSVRWDRFNTGELFF. Here the CDR3 DNA reads TGTGCCAGCAGCGTTCGTTGGGACAGATTTAACACCGGGGAGCTGTTTTTT.

The CDR3 DNA reads as TGTGCCAGCAGCTCCGTTCCGGCAGAGACCCAGTACTTC. The encoded protein is CASSSVPAETQYF. The chain recombines TRBV5-4 with TRBJ2-5; D remains ambiguous. V gave up 3 bases and J gave up 4 bases, with 10 bases separating them. This CDR3 spans 13 amino acids. Germline V lookup: CDR1 SGHNT, CDR2 YYREEE (reference sequence).

This clone was detected only once. V usage is TRBV27 and J usage is TRBJ1-1; TRBD1 is a possible D gene (5 bases). Per germline, CDR1 MNHEY and CDR2 SMNVEV (reference sequence). Trimming took off 8 bases at V and 4 bases at J, with 14 bases between the two ends. The CDR3 is 13 residues long. CDR3 amino acids: CASRSGAGTEAFF. The CDR3 nucleotides are TGTGCCAGCCGGAGCGGGGCAGGCACTGAAGCTTTCTTT.

The chain recombines TRBV18 with TRBJ1-2; TRBD1 is a possible D gene (5 bases). Germline V lookup: CDR1 KGHSH, CDR2 LQKENI. This CDR3 has 14 amino acids. The ends were cut back, 1 base at V and 8 bases at J, with 14 bases in the middle. The CDR3 DNA reads TGTGCCAGCTCACCACTGGTGCGGGGGGACGGCTACACCTTC. Translated: CASSPLVRGDGYTF. Full variable domain (missing parts from reference TRBV18 and TRBJ1-2): NAGVMQNPRHLVRRRGQEARLRCSPMKGHSHVYWYRQLPEEGLKFMVYLQKENIIDESGMPKERFSAEFPKEGPSILRIQQVVRGDSAAYFCASSPLVRGDGYTFGSGTRLTVV.

CDR3 loop: CASSYGLSETQYF. The DNA for the CDR3 is TGTGCCAGCAGCTATGGACTGTCAGAGACCCAGTACTTC. The chain employs TRBV11-1 and TRBJ2-5; tentative D call: TRBD2 (5 bases). Germline CDR1 is SGHAT and CDR2 is FQDESV (reference sequence). Trimming removed 4 bases from V and 4 bases from J, with 10 bases in between. This CDR3 is built from 13 residues.